The 12 T cell receptor beta chains listed next were all sequenced from one sample in a study of early T cells in non-severe SARS-CoV-2 infection. TCRdb reprocessed the 5' RACE reads with MiXCR, giving one entry per CDR3 protein. In the table there are approximately 77,000 distinct CDR3 sequences, more than 10% of which are singletons. Sequencing was done on a sample of whole blood. These receptors originate from an adult who was a healthcare worker with PCR-confirmed SARS-CoV-2 infection or an uninfected control (not recorded which).

The chain combines TRBV6-5 with TRBJ2-4, with TRBD1 matching 7 bases. This CDR3 is built from 13 residues. Germline-derived CDR1 and CDR2 are MNHEY and SVGAGI. V lost 2 bases and J lost 6; bases outside the gene matches: 1. CDR3 region: CASSYRQGNIQYF. The CDR3 region has the DNA TGTGCCAGCAGTTACAGACAGGGAAACATTCAGTACTTC.

This clonotype turned up a few times. In nucleotides, the CDR3 is TGCGCCAGCACGGACCCTACTAGCGCGCAAGAGACCCAGTACTTC. Its protein product is CASTDPTSAQETQYF. The chain employs TRBV5-1 and TRBJ2-5, with 7 bases identical to TRBD2. There are 15 residues in the CDR3. The V gene end was trimmed by 6 bases and the J gene end by 2 bases; junction bases not matched to a gene: 10. Germline V lookup: CDR1 SGHRS, CDR2 YFSETQ. The whole variable domain, remainder taken from reference TRBV5-1 and TRBJ2-5, is KAGVTQTPRYLIKTRGQQVTLSCSPISGHRSVSWYQQTPGQGLQFLFEYFSETQRNKGNFPGRFSGRQFSNSRSEMNVSTLELGDSALYLCASTDPTSAQETQYFGPGTRLLVL.

This clonotype showed up many times. The V and J genes are TRBV2 and TRBJ1-1; 9 bases align to TRBD1. The V gene's germline CDR1 is SNHLY and CDR2 FYNNEI. The V segment lost 3 bases and the J segment 6 bases; nucleotides outside the gene matches: 8. The CDR3 has 15 residues. The CDR3 DNA reads TGTGCCAGCAGTGAGCGCGGGACAGGGATCTCTGAAGCTTTCTTT. This gives the protein CASSERGTGISEAFF.

This chain links TRBV20-1 with TRBJ2-1; no clear D. Trimming pared 5 bases from V and 7 bases from J, leaving 15 bases between. Germline V gene data show CDR1 as DFQATT and CDR2 as SNEGSKA (reference sequence). The length of the CDR3 is 13 residues. This chain's CDR3 is CSAGRTGVNEQFF. The CDR3 region has the DNA TGCAGTGCTGGTCGTACGGGCGTTAATGAGCAGTTCTTC.

This clonotype was recorded at least ten times. The V and J genes are TRBV28 and TRBJ2-7; possible D gene TRBD2, 6 bases. Germline assignment: CDR1 MDHEN and CDR2 SYDVKM. Trimming took 8 bases from V and 3 from J, leaving 17 bases between them. This CDR3 region has 14 residues. The CDR3 region is CASHQHGSIYEQYF. The DNA for the CDR3 is TGTGCCAGCCACCAACACGGGAGCATCTACGAGCAGTACTTC.

This clonotype occurred a few times. The chain is built from TRBV3-1 and TRBJ2-5, with unresolved D. Germline loops: CDR1 LGHDT, CDR2 YNNKEL (reference sequence). The CDR3 loop spans 16 amino acids. The ends were cut back, 4 bases at V and 2 bases at J, with 17 bases in the middle. For the CDR3, the DNA is TGTGCCAGCAGCCGCCCTCACCCCCGGCGGCAAGAGACCCAGTACTTC. Protein sequence: CASSRPHPRRQETQYF.

This clonotype was observed at least ten times. V usage is TRBV7-9 and J usage is TRBJ2-1, with D hard to call. The CDR3 length is 12 residues. V was cut by 8 bases and J by 4 bases, with 9 bases left in between. CDR1 is SEHNR, CDR2 FQNEAQ, per germline (reference sequence). The CDR3 sequence: CASDQEYNEQFF. DNA of the CDR3: TGTGCCAGCGACCAGGAGTACAATGAGCAGTTCTTC.

This chain connects TRBV6-5 to TRBJ1-3; D gene unclear. The V gene's germline CDR1 is MNHEY and CDR2 SVGAGI. The ends were cut back, 5 bases at V and 0 bases at J, with 11 bases in the middle. The CDR3 is made up of 15 amino acids. This CDR3 is CASSRQLHSGNTIYF. CDR3 in DNA: TGTGCCAGCAGTAGACAACTCCACTCTGGAAACACCATATATTTT.

This clonotype was detected a few times. This chain joins TRBV5-6 and TRBJ2-3; TRBD2 might be the D (5 bases). V was shortened by 4 bases and J by 4 bases, with 13 bases between the two germline ends. Germline V CDR1 and CDR2: SGHDT, YYEEEE. The CDR3 runs 14 residues. The CDR3 loop reads CASSLSGSPDTQYF. The CDR3 DNA follows: TGTGCCAGCAGCCTTTCGGGGAGCCCAGATACGCAGTATTTT.

The sample holds a few counts of this clonotype. The chain is built from TRBV28 and TRBJ2-7; possibly TRBD1 or TRBD2 for D (6 bases each). This CDR3 has 15 residues. The V gene lost 1 base and the J gene lost 3 bases, with 13 bases spanning the gap. Germline V CDR1 and CDR2: MDHEN, SYDVKM. The CDR3 spells CASSLSHGGSYEQYF. The CDR3 region has the DNA TGTGCCAGCAGTTTATCCCACGGGGGCAGCTACGAGCAGTACTTC.

The chain combines TRBV3-1 with TRBJ2-1; no definite D call. V lost 3 bases, J lost 5 bases, and 5 bases lay in between. The CDR3 is 12 amino acids. Germline CDR1 and CDR2: LGHDT and YNNKEL (reference sequence). The CDR3 region has the DNA TGTGCCAGCAGCCAGGGCCACAATGAGCAGTTCTTC. Protein product: CASSQGHNEQFF.

This clonotype was seen repeatedly, ten times or more. The V gene is TRBV15, the J gene TRBJ2-5; TRBD2 aligns across 10 bases. Germline loops: CDR1 LNHNV, CDR2 YYDKDF (reference sequence). The CDR3 is made up of 17 amino acids. V was clipped by 0 bases and J by 7 bases; unmatched bases: 11. In DNA, the CDR3 is TGTGCCACCAGCAGAGATATCGGGGCTAGCGGGAGCGGGACCCAGTACTTC. Translated, it gives CATSRDIGASGSGTQYF.